One and the same sample provided the 4 T cell receptor beta chains below, sequenced in a study of CD8 T cells in Susac syndrome. RNA in amounts of roughly 0.45 to 1 ug was reverse transcribed with random hexamers. TCRdb re-called the immunoSEQ multiplex PCR reads through MiXCR, storing one row per CDR3 protein. The sample lists under 110,000 distinct CDR3 sequences, approximately 94% occurring once. Sequenced input: CD8+ T cells from PBMCs. These receptors were obtained from a human donor with Susac syndrome.

The J gene is TRBJ2-1, the V gene TRBV29-1; no reliable D call. V dropped 7 bases and J dropped 5 bases, with 9 bases sitting between them. The CDR3 contains 11 residues. The germline CDR1 and CDR2 sequences are SQVTM and ANQGSEA. CDR3 sequence (DNA): TGCAGCGCCCCGGTTAACAATGAGCAGTTCTTC. As protein: CSAPVNNEQFF.

The chain joins TRBV4-1 to TRBJ2-1; a possible D gene is TRBD2 (6 bases). The germline V gene encodes CDR1 MGHRA and CDR2 YSYEKL. Trimming stripped 8 bases from V and 4 bases from J, with 6 bases between. This CDR3 region has 11 residues. In DNA, the CDR3 is TGCGCCAGCGCGGGATACAATGAGCAGTTCTTC. It codes for CASAGYNEQFF.

This clonotype is a singleton in its sample. The V call is TRBV7-8, the J call TRBJ2-3, with a possible D match to TRBD2 (7 bases). The V end lost 6 bases, the J end lost 3 bases, and 19 bases lay between the germline ends. Germline CDR1 SGHVS, CDR2 FQNEAQ. The CDR3 covers 16 residues. The CDR3 nucleotides read TGTGCCAGCAGAGGCGAGGGGGGGAGGGAAACAGATACGCAGTATTTT. Its protein is CASRGEGGRETDTQYF.

The chain employs TRBV7-9 and TRBJ2-7; 10 bases fit TRBD2. The V gene's germline CDR1 is SEHNR and CDR2 FQNEAQ (reference sequence). V gave up 6 bases and J gave up 7 bases; unmatched junction bases: 9. This CDR3 spans 14 amino acids. CDR3 nucleotides: TGTGCCAGCAGTTCCAGCGGGGGGGCCGGGGAGCAGTACTTC. Its translation is CASSSSGGAGEQYF.